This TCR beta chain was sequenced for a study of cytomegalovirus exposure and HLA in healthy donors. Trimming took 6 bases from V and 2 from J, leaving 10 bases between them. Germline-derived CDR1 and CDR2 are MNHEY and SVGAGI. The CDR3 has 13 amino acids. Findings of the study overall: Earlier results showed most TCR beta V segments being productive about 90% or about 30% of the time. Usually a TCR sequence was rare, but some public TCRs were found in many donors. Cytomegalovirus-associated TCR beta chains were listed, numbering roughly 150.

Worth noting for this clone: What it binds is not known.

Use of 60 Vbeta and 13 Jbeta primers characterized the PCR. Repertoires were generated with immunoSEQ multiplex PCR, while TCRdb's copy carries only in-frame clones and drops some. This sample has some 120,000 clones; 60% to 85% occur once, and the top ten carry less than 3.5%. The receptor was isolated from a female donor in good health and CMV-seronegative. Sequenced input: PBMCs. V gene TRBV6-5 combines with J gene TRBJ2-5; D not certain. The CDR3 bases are TGTGCCAGCAGACGAAGCTCACAAGAGACCCAGTACTTC. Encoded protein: CASRRSSQETQYF.